This T cell receptor (beta chain) was recovered during a study of OX40 agonist ivuxolimab in advanced cancers. Study-level information: Subjects had a mean age of about 61 years, with a range of 23 to 79; around 80% were male.

From germline, CDR1 is MNHNY and CDR2 SVGAGI (reference sequence). The V and J ends lost 6 bases and 8 bases respectively, with 23 bases between them. This CDR3 is 16 amino acids long. Of note for this clone: Its antigen is currently unknown.

Profiling relied on immunoSEQ multiplex PCR, and the TCRdb table lists in-frame clones only, not all of them. The sample includes about 130,000 clones, around 92% seen only once; the top ten take under 0.9%. Any history of autoimmune disease or systemic immunosuppression disqualified patients. Study results and limitations: In CD8+ T cells, expanded clones were on average more numerous than in CD4+.

This specimen consisted of CD4+ or CD8+ T cells sorted from blood, obtained in a trial of the OX40 agonist ivuxolimab. The chain is built from TRBV6-6 and TRBJ1-3; no definite D call. The receptor comes from an adult with an advanced solid tumor such as melanoma, head and neck, liver or kidney cancer. This CDR3 reads CASSHSRRFPRDTIYF. CDR3 DNA sequence: TGTGCCAGCAGCCACTCCCGGCGGTTTCCGAGGGACACCATATATTTT.